One T cell receptor beta chain is described in this entry. Its target is not known. Only cases whose brain tissue showed the highest T cell transcript signatures were sequenced. Before surgery, patients took at least one anti-epileptic drug. The source of the sample is a study of brain T cells in children with intractable seizures. Study-wide results and limits: Absence of clones before surgery may stem from lower sequencing depth. Patients' HCMV serostatus was unknown; virus specificity rests on CDR3 similarity alone.

This CDR3 region has 13 residues. With 1 base removed from V and 8 bases from J, the gap between germline ends came to 13 bases. In germline, CDR1 is GTSNPN, CDR2 SVGIG (reference sequence). Libraries were prepared by immunoSEQ multiplex PCR; TCRdb keeps only in-frame clonotypes and omits some of them. The sample includes approximately 41,000 clones, 90% of them seen just once. The V call is TRBV30, the J call TRBJ2-3, with D uncertain. The receptor was derived from a girl aged 2 to 9 with tuberous sclerosis and intractable seizures. Material: peripheral blood, obtained at surgery. CDR3 amino acids: CAWSEGFTATQYF. CDR3 nucleotide sequence: TGTGCCTGGAGTGAAGGATTCACTGCTACGCAGTATTTT.